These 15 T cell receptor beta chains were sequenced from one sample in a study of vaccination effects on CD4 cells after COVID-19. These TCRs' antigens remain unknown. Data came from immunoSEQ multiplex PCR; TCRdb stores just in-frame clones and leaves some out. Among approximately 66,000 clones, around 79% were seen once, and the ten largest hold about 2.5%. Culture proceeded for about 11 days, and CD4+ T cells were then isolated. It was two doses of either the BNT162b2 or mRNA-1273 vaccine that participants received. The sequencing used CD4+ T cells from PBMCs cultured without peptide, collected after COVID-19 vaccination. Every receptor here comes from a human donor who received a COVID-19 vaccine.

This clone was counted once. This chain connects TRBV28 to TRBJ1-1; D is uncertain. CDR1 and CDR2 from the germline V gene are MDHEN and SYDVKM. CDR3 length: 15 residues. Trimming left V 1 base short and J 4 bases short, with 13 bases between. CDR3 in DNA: TGTGCCAGCAGTTTATTTCTTAGGTCTGCCACTGAAGCTTTCTTT. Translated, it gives CASSLFLRSATEAFF.

The CDR3 here is CATSDPGGAGANVLTF. CDR3 coding DNA: TGTGCCACCAGTGACCCGGGAGGGGCTGGGGCCAACGTCCTGACTTTC. V gene TRBV24-1 combines with J gene TRBJ2-6; the match to TRBD2 covers 8 bases. This CDR3 is built from 16 residues. From germline, CDR1 is KGHDR and CDR2 SFDVKD. The V segment lost 4 bases and the J segment 2 bases; nucleotides outside the gene matches: 3.

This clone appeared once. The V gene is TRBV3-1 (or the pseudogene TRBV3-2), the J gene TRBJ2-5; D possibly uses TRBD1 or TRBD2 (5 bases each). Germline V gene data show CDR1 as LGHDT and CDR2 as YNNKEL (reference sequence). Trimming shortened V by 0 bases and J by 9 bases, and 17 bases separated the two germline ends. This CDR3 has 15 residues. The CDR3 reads CASSQDRDRGRAQYF. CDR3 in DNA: TGTGCCAGCAGCCAAGACCGGGACCGGGGAAGGGCCCAGTACTTC.

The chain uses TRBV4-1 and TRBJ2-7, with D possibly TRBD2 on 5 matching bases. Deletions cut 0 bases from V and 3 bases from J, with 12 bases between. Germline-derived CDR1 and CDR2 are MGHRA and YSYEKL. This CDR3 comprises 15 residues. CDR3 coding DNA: TGCGCCAGCAGCCAAGATGTCCGGGGATACTACGAGCAGTACGTC. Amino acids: CASSQDVRGYYEQYV.

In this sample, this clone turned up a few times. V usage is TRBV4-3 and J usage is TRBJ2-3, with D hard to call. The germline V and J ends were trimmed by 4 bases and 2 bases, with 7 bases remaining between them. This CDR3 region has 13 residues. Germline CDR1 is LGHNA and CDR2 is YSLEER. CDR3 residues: CASSPKFTDTQYF. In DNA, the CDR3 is TGCGCCAGCAGCCCGAAGTTCACAGATACGCAGTATTTT.

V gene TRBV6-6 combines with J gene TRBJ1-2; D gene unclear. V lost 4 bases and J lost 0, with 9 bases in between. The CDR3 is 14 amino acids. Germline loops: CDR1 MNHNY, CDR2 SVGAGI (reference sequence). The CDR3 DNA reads TGTGCCAGCAGTTGGGCACCGACTAACTATGGCTACACCTTC. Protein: CASSWAPTNYGYTF.

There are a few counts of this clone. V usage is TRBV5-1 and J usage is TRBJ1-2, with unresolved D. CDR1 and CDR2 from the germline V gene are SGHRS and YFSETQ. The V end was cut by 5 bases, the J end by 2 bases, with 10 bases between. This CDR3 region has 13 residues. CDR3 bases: TGCGCCAGCAGTCCCACAGCAAACTATGGCTACACCTTC. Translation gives CASSPTANYGYTF.

The CDR3 sequence: CAWRVMSIKAGELFF. Here the CDR3 DNA reads TGTGCCTGGAGGGTTATGTCTATAAAGGCCGGGGAGCTGTTTTTT. This chain uses TRBV30 with TRBJ2-2, with D uncertain. Trimming removed 3 bases at V and 6 bases at J, with 17 bases between. The CDR3 is made up of 15 amino acids. Germline V gene sequence: CDR1 GTSNPN, CDR2 SVGIG (reference sequence).

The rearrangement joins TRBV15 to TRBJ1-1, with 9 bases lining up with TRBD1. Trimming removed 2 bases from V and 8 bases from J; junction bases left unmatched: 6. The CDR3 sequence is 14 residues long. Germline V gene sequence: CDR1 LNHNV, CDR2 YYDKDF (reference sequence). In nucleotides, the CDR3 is TGTGCCACCAGCAGAACAACAGGGGGCGGAGAAGCTTTCTTT. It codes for CATSRTTGGGEAFF.

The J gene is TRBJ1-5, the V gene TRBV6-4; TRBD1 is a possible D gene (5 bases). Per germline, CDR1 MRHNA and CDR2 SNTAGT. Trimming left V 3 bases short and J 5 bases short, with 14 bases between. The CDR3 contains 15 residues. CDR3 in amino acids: CASSERWGSDQPQHF. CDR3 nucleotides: TGTGCCAGCAGTGAGCGATGGGGCTCTGATCAGCCCCAGCATTTT.

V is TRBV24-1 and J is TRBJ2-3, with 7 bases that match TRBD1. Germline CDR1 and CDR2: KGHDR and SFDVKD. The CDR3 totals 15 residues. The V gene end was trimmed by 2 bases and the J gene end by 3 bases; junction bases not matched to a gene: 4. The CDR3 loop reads CATSDSNRGTDTQYF. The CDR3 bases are TGTGCCACCAGTGATTCCAACAGGGGTACAGATACGCAGTATTTT.

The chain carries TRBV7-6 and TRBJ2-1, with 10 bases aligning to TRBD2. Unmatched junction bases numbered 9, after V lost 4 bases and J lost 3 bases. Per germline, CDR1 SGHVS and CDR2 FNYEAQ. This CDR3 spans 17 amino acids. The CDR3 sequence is CASSWKGGLASYNEQFF. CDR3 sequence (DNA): TGTGCCAGCAGCTGGAAAGGGGGACTAGCGAGCTACAATGAGCAGTTCTTC.

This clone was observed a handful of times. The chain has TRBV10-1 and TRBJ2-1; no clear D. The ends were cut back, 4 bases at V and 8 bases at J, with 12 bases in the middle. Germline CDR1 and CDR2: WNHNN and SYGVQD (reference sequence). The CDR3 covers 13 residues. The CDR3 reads CASSAAELDEQFF. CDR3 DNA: TGCGCCAGCAGTGCCGCAGAACTCGATGAGCAGTTCTTC.

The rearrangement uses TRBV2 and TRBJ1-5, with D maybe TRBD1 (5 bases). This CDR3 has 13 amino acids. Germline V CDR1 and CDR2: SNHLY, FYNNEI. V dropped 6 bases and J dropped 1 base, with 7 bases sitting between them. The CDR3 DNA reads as TGTGCCAGCAGGGGGGACAGCAATCAGCCCCAGCATTTT. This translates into CASRGDSNQPQHF.

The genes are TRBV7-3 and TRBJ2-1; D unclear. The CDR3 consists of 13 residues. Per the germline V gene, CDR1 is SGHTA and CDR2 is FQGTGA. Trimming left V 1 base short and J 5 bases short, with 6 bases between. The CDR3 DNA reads TGTGCCAGCAGCTTAAACCGCGACAATGAGCAGTTCTTC. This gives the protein CASSLNRDNEQFF.